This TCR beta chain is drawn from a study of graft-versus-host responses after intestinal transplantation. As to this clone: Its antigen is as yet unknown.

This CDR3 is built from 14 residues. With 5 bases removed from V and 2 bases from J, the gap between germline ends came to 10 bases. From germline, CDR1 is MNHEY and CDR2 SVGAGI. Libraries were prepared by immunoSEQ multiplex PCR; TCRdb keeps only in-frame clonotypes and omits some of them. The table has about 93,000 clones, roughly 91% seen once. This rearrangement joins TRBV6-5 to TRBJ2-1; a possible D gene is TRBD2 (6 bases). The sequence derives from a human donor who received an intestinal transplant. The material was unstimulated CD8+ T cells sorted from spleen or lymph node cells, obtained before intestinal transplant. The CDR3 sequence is CASSPGTPYNEQFF. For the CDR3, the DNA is TGTGCCAGCAGTCCAGGGACTCCCTACAATGAGCAGTTCTTC.